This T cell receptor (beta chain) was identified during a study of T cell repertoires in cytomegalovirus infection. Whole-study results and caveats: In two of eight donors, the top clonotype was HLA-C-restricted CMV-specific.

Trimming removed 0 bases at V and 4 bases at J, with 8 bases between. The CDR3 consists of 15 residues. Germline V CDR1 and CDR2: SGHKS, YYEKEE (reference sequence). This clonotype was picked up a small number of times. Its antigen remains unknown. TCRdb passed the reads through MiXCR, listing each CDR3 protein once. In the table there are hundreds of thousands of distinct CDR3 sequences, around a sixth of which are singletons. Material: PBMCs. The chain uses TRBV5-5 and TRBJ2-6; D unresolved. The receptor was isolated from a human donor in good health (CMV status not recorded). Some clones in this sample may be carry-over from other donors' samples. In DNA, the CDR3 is TGTGCCAGCAGCTTGGGCCCTCTGGGGGCCAACGTCCTGACTTTC. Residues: CASSLGPLGANVLTF.